These 8 T cell receptor beta chains came from one sample sequenced in a study of early T cells in non-severe SARS-CoV-2 infection. MiXCR, applied by TCRdb to the 5' RACE reads, yields one record per CDR3 protein. The sample yields about 71,000 distinct CDR3 sequences, roughly 15% seen once. The sequencing here drew on whole blood, taken at baseline. These receptor sequences come from an adult who was a healthcare worker with PCR-confirmed SARS-CoV-2 infection or an uninfected control (not recorded which).

The chain uses TRBV28 and TRBJ2-1; TRBD2 matches 9 bases. CDR1 and CDR2 (germline): MDHEN, SYDVKM. The junction had 12 bases not matched to a gene; V was cut back by 6 bases and J by 6 bases. The CDR3 length is 16 residues. In DNA form, the CDR3 reads TGTGCCAGCAGCCCCACGACTAGCGGCCTTCTCAATGAGCAGTTCTTC. It yields the protein CASSPTTSGLLNEQFF.

This clonotype was found once. The chain links TRBV20-1 to TRBJ2-3; D is perhaps TRBD2 (7 bases). V was cut by 5 bases and J by 1 base, with 19 bases left in between. CDR1 is DFQATT, CDR2 SNEGSKA, per germline (reference sequence). This CDR3 is built from 16 residues. In nucleotides, the CDR3 is TGCAGTGCTCCGCCGGGGGGCCAGACTCGCACAGATACGCAGTATTTT. It encodes CSAPPGGQTRTDTQYF.

This clonotype showed up many times. V gene TRBV20-1 combines with J gene TRBJ2-1, with 11 bases identical to TRBD2. CDR3 size: 16 residues. V was clipped by 6 bases and J by 4 bases; unmatched bases: 11. Germline assignment: CDR1 DFQATT and CDR2 SNEGSKA (reference sequence). The CDR3 DNA reads TGCAGTGCGCCCGAGACCGGGACTAGCGGATACAATGAGCAGTTCTTC. This codes for CSAPETGTSGYNEQFF.

This clonotype has ten or more counts. The gene calls are TRBV29-1 and TRBJ2-7; maybe TRBD2 (6 bases). The length of the CDR3 is 15 residues. Trimming removed 0 bases from V and 6 bases from J, with 18 bases in between. Germline lookup yields CDR1 SQVTM and CDR2 ANQGSEA. CDR3 residues: CSVEEPTSGDSEQYF. CDR3 DNA: TGCAGCGTTGAAGAACCGACTAGTGGGGATTCCGAGCAGTACTTC.

This clonotype was counted many times. V and J are TRBV7-9 and TRBJ2-1, with D unclear. Germline V lookup: CDR1 SEHNR, CDR2 FQNEAQ (reference sequence). The ends were cut back, 4 bases at V and 1 base at J, with 11 bases in the middle. The CDR3 runs to 15 residues. The CDR3, as DNA: TGTGCCAGCAGCTCTTACAGAGGATCCTACAATGAGCAGTTCTTC. Protein: CASSSYRGSYNEQFF.

This clonotype was counted at least ten times. The chain recombines TRBV2 with TRBJ2-2; TRBD2 is a possible D gene (6 bases). V gave up 7 bases and J gave up 1 base, with 13 bases separating them. This CDR3 spans 15 amino acids. Germline values: CDR1 SNHLY, CDR2 FYNNEI. DNA of the CDR3: TGTGCCAGCAAGTTGGGGACTCGGAACACCGGGGAGCTGTTTTTT. As protein: CASKLGTRNTGELFF.

This clonotype was observed many times. The rearrangement links TRBV20-1 to TRBJ2-7; D unclear. V gave up 3 bases and J gave up 0 bases, with 21 bases separating them. The V gene's germline CDR1 is DFQATT and CDR2 SNEGSKA (reference sequence). This CDR3 spans 17 amino acids. Here the CDR3 reads CSASDFRGALSSYEQYF. Here the CDR3 DNA reads TGCAGTGCTAGTGATTTCCGTGGCGCTTTAAGCTCCTACGAGCAGTACTTC.

This chain links TRBV28 with TRBJ2-5, with TRBD2 as a possible D gene (6 bases). The V end was cut by 5 bases, the J end by 1 base, with 14 bases between. The germline CDR1 and CDR2 sequences are MDHEN and SYDVKM. The CDR3 runs to 15 residues. DNA for the CDR3: TGTGCCAGCAGTCTCGTCCGGAGGGGCCAAGAGACCCAGTACTTC. Protein: CASSLVRRGQETQYF.